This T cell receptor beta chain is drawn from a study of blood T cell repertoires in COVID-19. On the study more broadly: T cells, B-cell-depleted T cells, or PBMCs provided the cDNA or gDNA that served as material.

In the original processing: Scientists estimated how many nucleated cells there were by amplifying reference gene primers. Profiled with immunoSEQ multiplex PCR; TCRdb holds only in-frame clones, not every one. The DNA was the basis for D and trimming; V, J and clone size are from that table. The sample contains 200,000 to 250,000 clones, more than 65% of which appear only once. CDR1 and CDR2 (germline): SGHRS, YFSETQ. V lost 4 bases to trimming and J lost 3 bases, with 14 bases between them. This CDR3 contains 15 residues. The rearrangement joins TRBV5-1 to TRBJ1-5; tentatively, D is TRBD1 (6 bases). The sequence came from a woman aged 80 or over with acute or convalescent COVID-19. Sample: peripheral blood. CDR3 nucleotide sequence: TGCGCCAGCAGCCTGTACGGGGGGGCCAATCAGCCCCAGCATTTT. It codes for CASSLYGGANQPQHF.